Listed below are T cell receptor beta chains from one sample, sequenced in a study of blood T cell repertoires in COVID-19. Assay: immunoSEQ multiplex PCR; the TCRdb copy retains only in-frame clones and omits some. The sample records 200,000 to 300,000 clones, approximately 80% being singletons. The sample consisted of peripheral blood. The receptor set was obtained from a woman over 75 with acute or convalescent COVID-19. CDR3s include the opening cysteine and the closing phenylalanine or tryptophan. A D gene is named only where the DNA matches it firmly. Clone sizes are given selectively: once, few, many, or a class where the clone is expanded.

V: TRBV6-1
size: -
D: TRBD2
J: TRBJ2-1
DNA: TGTGCCAGCAGTGGACTAGCGGGGGGGTATGGGAGCTCCTACAATGAGCAGTTCTTC
CDR3: CASSGLAGGYGSSYNEQFF

V: TRBV5-1
size: -
D: -
J: TRBJ2-3
DNA: TGCGCCAGCAGCTTCTCGGCTAGCCGAGATACGCAGTATTTT
CDR3: CASSFSASRDTQYF

V: TRBV11-3
size: -
D: -
J: TRBJ2-3
DNA: TGTGCCAGCAGCGGACAGTTCACAGATACGCAGTATTTT
CDR3: CASSGQFTDTQYF

V: TRBV3-1/TRBV3-2
size: -
D: -
J: TRBJ1-1
DNA: TGTGCCAGCAGTCCCCGTCTGAACACTGAAGCTTTCTTT
CDR3: CASSPRLNTEAFF

V: TRBV28
size: once
D: TRBD2
J: TRBJ2-5
DNA: TGTGCCAGCAGCGAAGGGTTAAAGCGGGAATCCGAGACCCAGTACTTC
CDR3: CASSEGLKRESETQYF

V: TRBV4-1
size: -
D: -
J: TRBJ2-1
DNA: TGCGCCAGCAGCCAAGAGTGGGAAGGGAGTGAGCAGTTCTTC
CDR3: CASSQEWEGSEQFF

V: TRBV7-8
size: -
D: -
J: TRBJ1-2
DNA: TGTGCCAGCAGCTTCTTGCGGACTGCGAACTATGGCTACACCTTC
CDR3: CASSFLRTANYGYTF

V: TRBV19
size: -
D: -
J: TRBJ1-4
DNA: TGTGCCAGTAGCATAAGGAGGGCGGGAGAAAAACTGTTTTTT
CDR3: CASSIRRAGEKLFF

V: TRBV21-1
size: -
D: -
J: TRBJ2-2
DNA: TGTGCCAGCAGCAAAGATGGGCGGGGGGTCACCGGGGAGCTGTTTTTT
CDR3: CASSKDGRGVTGELFF

V: TRBV5-4
size: few
D: -
J: TRBJ1-1
DNA: TGTGCCAGCAGCCCGGGGGGCAGGGGGAACACTGAAGCTTTCTTT
CDR3: CASSPGGRGNTEAFF

V: TRBV2
size: many
D: -
J: TRBJ1-1
DNA: TGTGCCAGCACAGGGGTACGGCACACTGAAGCTTTCTTT
CDR3: CASTGVRHTEAFF

V: TRBV7-2
size: once
D: -
J: TRBJ2-5
DNA: TGTGCCAGCAGCTTAGTTCGACAAGGAGAGACCCAGTACTTC
CDR3: CASSLVRQGETQYF

V: TRBV7-6
size: -
D: TRBD1
J: TRBJ1-3
DNA: TGTGCCAGCAGCTTAAGGGACAGCACCTCTGGAAACACCATATATTTT
CDR3: CASSLRDSTSGNTIYF

V: TRBV3-1/TRBV3-2
size: -
D: -
J: TRBJ1-3
DNA: TGTGCCAGCAGCCAAGATGGCGGGGGCAACACCATATATTTT
CDR3: CASSQDGGGNTIYF